The clone carrying this TCR beta chain was seen only a few times. Its specificity is not known. The data derive from a study of beta chain features in type 1 diabetes. Findings and limits, study-wide: TCRB CDR3s from Type 1 diabetes patients were moderately but significantly shorter in all four CD4+ subsets. With patients and controls alike, PCR might favor shorter templates to an equal degree.

What was sequenced were expressed TCRB transcripts, since all of the isolated RNA had been reverse transcribed. Assay used: immunoSEQ multiplex PCR; TCRdb lists only in-frame clones, some missing. The data contain around 710,000 clones, around 12% of them singletons. The material sequenced was naive CD4+ T cells from blood. This receptor was obtained from a man between 25 and 39 years old with type 1 diabetes.

CDR3 nucleotide sequence: TGTGCCAGCAGCCATGAGAGCCTACCGGGGCAGGCAGATACGCAGTATTTT. Translation: CASSHESLPGQADTQYF. The chain is built from TRBV4-2 and TRBJ2-3; possibly TRBD1 or TRBD2 for D (5 bases each). This CDR3 comprises 17 residues. From germline, CDR1 is LGHNA and CDR2 YNFKEQ. V dropped 3 bases and J dropped 4 bases, with 20 bases sitting between them.